The next 21 T cell receptor beta chains were all read from a single sample in a study of identical twins. In TCRdb, the 5' RACE reads were re-called with MiXCR into one record per CDR3 protein. Among approximately 600,000 distinct CDR3 sequences, 9.6% were seen once, and the ten largest hold roughly 3%. The sample was also reused in another study, on yellow fever vaccine responses in identical twins.

The sequenced sample was PBMCs. The source of these receptors is a woman between 18 and 29 years old in good health.

This clonotype was observed a handful of times. The genes are TRBV20-1 and TRBJ2-3; D might be TRBD1 (6 bases). The V and J ends lost 2 bases and 4 bases respectively, with 13 bases between them. The CDR3 totals 14 residues. CDR1 and CDR2 from the germline V gene are DFQATT and SNEGSKA (reference sequence). The CDR3 region is CSARYRVQADTQYF. CDR3 nucleotide sequence: TGCAGTGCTAGATACAGGGTTCAAGCAGATACGCAGTATTTT.

The gene calls are TRBV5-1 and TRBJ2-7; D uncertain. V dropped 0 bases and J dropped 6 bases, with 10 bases sitting between them. This CDR3 contains 13 residues. CDR1 and CDR2 from the germline V gene are SGHRS and YFSETQ. DNA for the CDR3: TGCGCCAGCAGCTTGGGCGCCCCGGGCGAGCAGTACTTC. This codes for CASSLGAPGEQYF.

This clonotype has at least ten counts. The CDR3 DNA sequence: TGTGCCAGCAGCCCCCGGACAGGGGGCAACACTGAAGCTTTCTTT. It is translated as CASSPRTGGNTEAFF. The V and J genes are TRBV5-4 and TRBJ1-1, with 11 bases that match TRBD1. V trimming: 4 bases; J trimming: 2 bases; junction bases outside the gene matches: 4. Looked up from germline, CDR1 is SGHNT and CDR2 is YYREEE (reference sequence). The CDR3 consists of 15 residues.

The CDR3 DNA sequence: TGTGCCAGCAATACAGAAAGGACAGGGAAGGGGTATCAGCCCCAGCATTTT. Translating gives CASNTERTGKGYQPQHF. This chain uses TRBV6-1 with TRBJ1-5, with 8 bases lining up with TRBD1. The CDR3 totals 17 residues. Germline V lookup: CDR1 MNHNS, CDR2 SASEGT. J was trimmed by 5 bases and V by 7 bases; bases with no gene match: 16.

The chain couples TRBV6-4 to TRBJ2-3; TRBD2 matches at 10 bases. Unmatched junction bases numbered 7, after V lost 5 bases and J lost 2 bases. Germline V gives CDR1 MRHNA, CDR2 SNTAGT. The CDR3 loop spans 16 amino acids. In DNA form, the CDR3 reads TGTGCCAGCAGTATGCGGACTAGCGGATTCACAGATACGCAGTATTTT. Amino acid sequence: CASSMRTSGFTDTQYF.

This clonotype appeared a few times. The CDR3 reads CASSKETAPWFGELFF. CDR3 nucleotides: TGTGCCAGCAGCAAGGAGACCGCTCCCTGGTTCGGGGAGCTGTTTTTT. The chain has TRBV5-5 and TRBJ2-2; D unresolved. V was clipped by 4 bases and J by 7 bases, with 20 bases between them. Germline CDR1 is SGHKS and CDR2 is YYEKEE (reference sequence). The CDR3 has 16 residues.

J is TRBJ2-3 and V is TRBV20-1; D gene uncertain. V shed 6 bases and J shed 2 bases, with 12 bases lying between them. The germline V gene encodes CDR1 DFQATT and CDR2 SNEGSKA (reference sequence). CDR3 length: 13 amino acids. Here the CDR3 DNA reads TGCAGTGCCGCACCTGGAAACACAGATACGCAGTATTTT. Residues: CSAAPGNTDTQYF.

Ten or more counts support this clonotype. The CDR3 loop reads CASSLGGGNEQFF. The CDR3 DNA reads as TGTGCCAGCAGCTTAGGTGGCGGGAATGAGCAGTTCTTC. The chain uses TRBV7-2 and TRBJ2-1; maybe TRBD2 (5 bases). The CDR3 consists of 13 residues. V lost 1 base, J lost 7 bases, and 8 bases lay in between. CDR1 is SGHTA and CDR2 is FQGNSA in the germline V gene.

This clonotype appeared a few times. J is TRBJ2-7 and V is TRBV20-1, with D possibly TRBD2 on 5 matching bases. V lost 2 bases to trimming and J lost 4 bases, with 12 bases between them. Germline assignment: CDR1 DFQATT and CDR2 SNEGSKA (reference sequence). The CDR3 runs 13 residues. CDR3 protein: CSARYRGTYEQYF. Here the CDR3 DNA reads TGCAGTGCTAGATACCGGGGTACTTACGAGCAGTACTTC.

This clonotype was recorded at least ten times. The rearrangement joins TRBV6-5 to TRBJ1-3; D not certain. Germline loops: CDR1 MNHEY, CDR2 SVGAGI. Deletions cut 4 bases from V and 0 bases from J, with 16 bases between. This CDR3 region has 17 residues. The CDR3 reads CASSSDQTLASGNTIYF. The CDR3, as DNA: TGTGCCAGCAGTTCCGACCAGACCCTGGCCTCTGGAAACACCATATATTTT.

The genes are TRBV7-3 and TRBJ2-3, with a weak D call TRBD2 (7 bases). Trimming shortened V by 2 bases and J by 5 bases, and 17 bases separated the two germline ends. CDR1 and CDR2 from the germline V gene are SGHTA and FQGTGA. This CDR3 is built from 16 residues. CDR3 region: CASSLYSRGPQDTQYF. CDR3 nucleotide sequence: TGTGCCAGCAGCTTATATTCGCGGGGGCCCCAAGATACGCAGTATTTT.

The chain uses TRBV29-1 and TRBJ2-3; 7 positions match TRBD2. The germline V gene encodes CDR1 SQVTM and CDR2 ANQGSEA. The CDR3 spans 12 residues. J was trimmed by 14 bases and V by 7 bases; bases with no gene match: 15. CDR3 nucleotides: TGCAGCGCCCAGAGGGAGGGGTCAATGGGGTATTTT. Protein product: CSAQREGSMGYF.

This clonotype has a count of ten or more. This chain joins TRBV3-1 and TRBJ2-1; D is unclear. Germline V gene data show CDR1 as LGHDT and CDR2 as YNNKEL (reference sequence). The CDR3 contains 15 residues. The ends were cut back, 2 bases at V and 2 bases at J, with 10 bases in the middle. Here the CDR3 reads CASSQISKAYNEQFF. DNA of the CDR3: TGTGCCAGCAGCCAAATTTCTAAAGCCTACAATGAGCAGTTCTTC.

This clonotype was detected only a few times. V is TRBV5-1 and J is TRBJ2-2; 7 bases are shared with TRBD2. The CDR3 covers 16 residues. V shed 3 bases and J 3 bases; nucleotides not matched to a gene: 8. Germline V gene data show CDR1 as SGHRS and CDR2 as YFSETQ. CDR3 sequence reads: CASSYPSGWDTGELFF. CDR3 in DNA: TGCGCCAGCAGCTACCCTAGCGGTTGGGACACCGGGGAGCTGTTTTTT. The full variable domain, its missing parts supplied by reference TRBV5-1 and TRBJ2-2, is KAGVTQTPRYLIKTRGQQVTLSCSPISGHRSVSWYQQTPGQGLQFLFEYFSETQRNKGNFPGRFSGRQFSNSRSEMNVSTLELGDSALYLCASSYPSGWDTGELFFGEGSRLTVL.

The sample holds a few counts of this clonotype. The rearrangement uses TRBV21-1 and TRBJ2-7; TRBD1, the D gene given by the table, was not confirmed from the DNA. TRBV21-1 is shown as a pseudogene. The CDR3 spans 14 residues. CDR3 sequence (DNA): TGTGCCAGCAGCAAAGTGGCCAGGGCCTACGAGCAGTACTTC. Translating gives CASSKVARAYEQYF.

CDR3 loop: CASSKRHGGAGELFF. CDR3 DNA: TGTGCCAGCAGCAAGAGACACGGAGGGGCCGGGGAGCTGTTTTTT. This chain joins TRBV27 and TRBJ2-2, with TRBD2 as a possible D gene (6 bases). Germline lookup yields CDR1 MNHEY and CDR2 SMNVEV (reference sequence). This CDR3 spans 15 amino acids. With 6 bases removed from V and 6 bases from J, the gap between germline ends came to 17 bases.

This clonotype has more than one count but fewer than ten. DNA of the CDR3: TGTGCCAGCAGCCAAGGGACTTTACAAGAGACCCAGTACTTC. It is translated as CASSQGTLQETQYF. The chain links TRBV3-1 to TRBJ2-5; a weak D match, TRBD2 (5 bases). The CDR3 length is 14 residues. The germline CDR1 and CDR2 sequences are LGHDT and YNNKEL (reference sequence). V dropped 1 base and J dropped 2 bases, with 8 bases sitting between them.

Many counts were recorded for this clonotype. The V gene is TRBV4-3, the J gene TRBJ2-3; 9 bases align to TRBD2. There are 16 residues in the CDR3. V was clipped by 0 bases and J by 1 base; unmatched bases: 2. In germline, CDR1 is LGHNA, CDR2 YSLEER. In DNA form, the CDR3 reads TGCGCCAGCAGCCAAGAGGCGGGAGGGCGCACAGATACGCAGTATTTT. Translating gives CASSQEAGGRTDTQYF.

CDR3 DNA sequence: TGTGCCAGCAGCTTTCCCCTAGCGGGAGGACGGCATGAGCAGTTCTTC. It is translated as CASSFPLAGGRHEQFF. The V call is TRBV11-2, the J call TRBJ2-1, with 11 bases identical to TRBD2. Germline CDR1 is SGHAT and CDR2 is FQNNGV. V was pared by 3 bases and J by 8 bases, with 9 bases of the junction left unmatched. CDR3 length: 16 amino acids.

This clonotype has a count of ten or more. The gene calls are TRBV2 and TRBJ2-3, with TRBD2 matching over 9 bases. Germline loops: CDR1 SNHLY, CDR2 FYNNEI. V was clipped by 3 bases and J by 8 bases; unmatched bases: 12. The length of the CDR3 is 16 residues. The DNA for the CDR3 is TGTGCCAGCAGTGAGACCGGGACTAGCCCGCCCAGTACGCAGTATTTT. Its translation: CASSETGTSPPSTQYF.

The sample holds a few counts of this clonotype. The chain joins TRBV6-2 or TRBV6-3 to TRBJ2-7, with 9 bases matching TRBD1. The CDR3 sequence is 16 residues long. With 0 bases clipped from V and 0 bases from J, the junction kept 3 bases outside the gene matches. Germline V gives CDR1 MNHEY, CDR2 SVGEGT. This CDR3 is CASSYSPDRGSYEQYF. CDR3 DNA: TGTGCCAGCAGTTACTCTCCGGACAGGGGCTCCTACGAGCAGTACTTC.